This T cell receptor (beta chain) is drawn from a study of T cell responses to AZD1222 COVID-19 vaccine. Study-wide results and caveats: Most donors were white British and more were female, and clonal diversity was possibly underestimated. Breadth and depth of Spike-specific TCRs rose after two AZD1222 doses. Nearly half of spike-specific TCRs reportedly go after variant regions that carry no mutations.

Assay: immunoSEQ multiplex PCR; the TCRdb copy retains only in-frame clones and omits some. Altogether 120,000 to 150,000 clones are present, about 91% being singletons, with the ten largest covering approximately 15%. Notes on this clone: Its antigen is as yet unknown.

The sequence came from an adult in good health. The material sequenced was peripheral blood, taken on day 0 of AZD1222 vaccination.

The CDR3 sequence is CASSRPGTNTEAFF. CDR3 coding DNA: TGTGCCAGCAGCCGTCCGGGAACGAACACTGAAGCTTTCTTT. The chain carries TRBV14 and TRBJ1-1; unclear D gene. With 4 bases removed from V and 1 base from J, the gap between germline ends came to 10 bases. Looked up from germline, CDR1 is SGHDN and CDR2 is FVKESK. CDR3 length: 14 amino acids.